This T cell receptor (beta chain) originates from a study of CD8+CD57+ T cells in acquired aplastic anemia. Study overall: An average of roughly 2.9 ug of DNA was obtained from sorted CD4+ and CD8+ cells. Study outcomes and limitations: Overlap between patients and controls comprised about 28 CD8+ CDR3 sequences. Levels of CD8+ Simpson's diversity were not significantly distinct in patients versus controls.

Turning to this clonotype: Its specificity is unknown.

The germline V gene encodes CDR1 SGHAT and CDR2 FQDESV (reference sequence). CDR3 size: 15 residues. Germline trimming cut 4 bases from V and 9 bases from J; bases unmatched to any gene: 7. Genomic DNA provided the template from which TCR beta VDJ and CDR3 profiles were obtained. TCRdb ran MiXCR on the reads and lists one entry per CDR3 protein. This table holds more than 150,000 distinct CDR3 sequences, 55% to 70% found once. The source of this sequence is a human donor with severe aplastic anemia or a healthy control (not recorded which). V and J are TRBV11-1 and TRBJ2-1, with 12 positions matching TRBD2. Sequencing was performed on sorted CD4+, CD8+, or CD8+CD57+ T cells (not recorded which) from PBMCs. CDR3 protein: CASSSSGGAFGEQFF. In DNA, the CDR3 is TGTGCCAGCAGCTCTAGCGGGGGGGCCTTTGGTGAGCAGTTCTTC.